This entry concerns a single T cell receptor (beta chain). Molecular barcoding with unique molecular identifiers was used for the TCRbeta library. MiXCR was run by TCRdb on the PCR reads, yielding one entry per CDR3 protein. The sample includes about 500,000 distinct CDR3 sequences, 32% of them seen just once. Trimming took 0 bases from V and 2 from J, leaving 9 bases between them. The CDR3 spans 15 residues. Germline CDR1 is LGHNA and CDR2 is YSLEER. The data were obtained in a study of T-cell reconstitution after alpha-beta-depleted transplantation in children. The material sequenced was PBMCs from the stem cell graft donor, taken from the stem cell graft. V and J are TRBV4-3 and TRBJ2-3; a weak D match, TRBD2 (5 bases). The sequence derives from a human donor who donated a stem cell graft to a child with aplastic anemia. The CDR3 nucleotides are TGCGCCAGCAGCCAAGAAACTAGTCCCACAGATACGCAGTATTTT. This translates into CASSQETSPTDTQYF.